A selection of T cell receptor beta chains follows, all from one sample in a study of response to subunit inactivated influenza vaccine. TCRdb re-analysed the RT-PCR reads in MiXCR, keeping a single row per CDR3 protein. The repertoire holds about 570,000 distinct CDR3 sequences, with 10% to 15% as singletons. The sequencing here drew on PBMCs from blood, taken on the day of vaccination. The receptors stem from a man aged 50 or older who received an inactivated influenza vaccine. The CDR3 runs from the conserved cysteine through the conserved F or W. D genes are given only for firm matches. Size is omitted from some rows. Given values are once, few, many or a class for expanded clones.

clone size	V gene	J gene	CDR3 length	D gene	CDR3 DNA	CDR3 protein
many	TRBV12-3/TRBV12-4	TRBJ2-2	14	-	TGTGCCAGCAGCTTACAGGGCGCCACCGGGGAGCTGTTTTTT	CASSLQGATGELFF
few	TRBV9	TRBJ2-3	13	-	TGTGCCAGCACCGGGTGGGAGTCAGATACGCAGTATTTT	CASTGWESDTQYF
-	TRBV12-3/TRBV12-4	TRBJ1-1	15	TRBD1	TGTGCCAGCAGTTACTCCGGGACAGGGGTGACTGAAGCTTTCTTT	CASSYSGTGVTEAFF
many	TRBV12-3/TRBV12-4	TRBJ2-2	14	-	TGTGCCAGCAGTTCCGCTGCTAGAACCGGGGAGCTGTTTTTT	CASSSAARTGELFF
-	TRBV12-3/TRBV12-4	TRBJ1-2	13	TRBD1	TGTGCCAGCGCGGGCGCCAGGGGGCCCCACTACACCTTC	CASAGARGPHYTF
few	TRBV3-1	TRBJ1-1	13	-	TGTGCCAGCAGGTTCGGACAAAACACTGAAGCTTTCTTT	CASRFGQNTEAFF
-	TRBV12-3/TRBV12-4	TRBJ2-7	13	-	TGTGCCAGCAGCACAACAGGGAGGTACGAGCAGTACTTC	CASSTTGRYEQYF
many	TRBV14	TRBJ2-4	15	-	TGTGCCAGCAGCCACCCACAGGGGGGGAAAAACATTCAGTACTTC	CASSHPQGGKNIQYF
-	TRBV7-6	TRBJ1-5	15	TRBD1	TGTGCCAGCGGCACAGGACAGGGTGGCAATCAGCCCCAGCATTTT	CASGTGQGGNQPQHF
-	TRBV4-2	TRBJ2-7	17	-	TGTGCCAGCAGCCTCGGAGCGAGGGGGGGGCCTCACTACGAGCAGTACTTC	CASSLGARGGPHYEQYF
-	TRBV10-3	TRBJ2-3	15	TRBD1	TGTGCCATCAACACCGGACAGGAGGTGACAGATACGCAGTATTTT	CAINTGQEVTDTQYF
-	TRBV6-4	TRBJ2-3	13	-	TGTGCCAGCAGTGTGGATTTCACAGATACGCAGTATTTT	CASSVDFTDTQYF
few	TRBV10-3	TRBJ1-4	13	-	TGTGCCACCCGGGGGACCATCGATGAAAAACTGTTTTTT	CATRGTIDEKLFF
-	TRBV6-5	TRBJ2-3	15	TRBD2	TGTGCCAGCAGTTACGGGACTAGCGGGGCAGATACGCAGTATTTT	CASSYGTSGADTQYF
few	TRBV30	TRBJ1-1	11	TRBD1	TGTGCCTGGAGTATGGGGACAGGCGCTTTCTTT	CAWSMGTGAFF
-	TRBV20-1	TRBJ2-3	16	TRBD2	TGCAGTGCTATCGGGGCACTAGCGGAGCTTACAGATACGCAGTATTTT	CSAIGALAELTDTQYF
many	TRBV29-1	TRBJ2-3	15	-	TGCAGCGTTGAAGATCCTGGGCCCAGCACAGATACGCAGTATTTT	CSVEDPGPSTDTQYF
few	TRBV29-1	TRBJ2-5	14	TRBD2	TGCAGCGCCCTTACTAGCGGGAGGAAAGAGACCCAGTACTTC	CSALTSGRKETQYF
few	TRBV9	TRBJ2-1	15	TRBD2	TGTGCCAGCAGCTTCTCAGCGGGGGGGTACAATGAGCAGTTCTTC	CASSFSAGGYNEQFF
few	TRBV7-2	TRBJ2-3	15	-	TGTGCCAGCAGCTCTATCGACCCCATCACAGATACGCAGTATTTT	CASSSIDPITDTQYF
few	TRBV30	TRBJ2-7	15	-	TGTGCCTGGGGGTCCCCCGGCGGGGCATACAACGAGCAGTACTTC	CAWGSPGGAYNEQYF
few	TRBV24-1	TRBJ2-7	16	TRBD2	TGTGCCACCAGTGAGGGCCCGACTAGCGGGGCCTACGAGCAGTACTTC	CATSEGPTSGAYEQYF
-	TRBV27	TRBJ2-1	17	-	TGTGCCAGCAGTACACGACTAGTTTCCGGAGGGTACAATGAGCAGTTCTTC	CASSTRLVSGGYNEQFF
few	TRBV6-1	TRBJ1-2	14	TRBD1	TGTGCCAGCAGTCAAGACAGGGCTCCCTATGGCTACACCTTC	CASSQDRAPYGYTF
few	TRBV20-1	TRBJ2-1	15	TRBD2	TGCAGTGCTAGCCGAATAGCGGGAGGTCGGGATGAGCAGTTCTTC	CSASRIAGGRDEQFF
few	TRBV28	TRBJ2-4	15	TRBD2	TGTGCCAGCAGTACCGGGAGGGTGTCCAAAAACATTCAGTACTTC	CASSTGRVSKNIQYF
-	TRBV24-1	TRBJ2-3	16	-	TGTGCCACCAGTGACCCGAGTCCAAGTTTTTCAGATACGCAGTATTTT	CATSDPSPSFSDTQYF
-	TRBV3-1	TRBJ1-2	13	-	TGTGCCAGCAGCCAAGAACGAGGGTATGGCTACACCTTC	CASSQERGYGYTF
few	TRBV12-3/TRBV12-4	TRBJ2-7	13	TRBD2	TGTGCCAGCAGTTCCCCTCTGGGAGGGGAGCAGTACTTC	CASSSPLGGEQYF
-	TRBV11-2	TRBJ2-1	16	TRBD2	TGTGCCAGCAGCAAGACTAGCGGCCTCTCCTACAATGAGCAGTTCTTC	CASSKTSGLSYNEQFF
few	TRBV7-2	TRBJ2-3	18	TRBD2	TGTGCCAGCAGCTTCGCTGGGACTAGCGGGAGGGGGCTAGATACGCAGTATTTT	CASSFAGTSGRGLDTQYF